The 22 T cell receptor beta chains given below trace back to one sample, sequenced in a study of T cell responses to AZD1222 COVID-19 vaccine. Sequenced by immunoSEQ multiplex PCR; TCRdb stores in-frame clones only, minus some. The table includes roughly 120,000 clones, over 85% detected once. The specimen comprised peripheral blood, sampled 28 days after the second AZD1222 dose. Receptor source: an adult who received the AZD1222 COVID-19 vaccine.

On this clone: The junction departs from the called germline gene at one end, perhaps through a read error. The V and J genes are TRBV5-1 and TRBJ1-2; 8 bases line up with TRBD1. CDR1 is SGHRS and CDR2 is YFSETQ in the germline V gene. The CDR3 totals 14 residues. CDR3 DNA sequence: TGCGCCAGCAGCTTGGGAGCGGGACAGGCCCCACTTCACTTC. The encoded protein is CASSLGAGQAPLHF.

Notes on this clone: This CDR3 is also generated by other DNA sequences in the sample. The chain combines TRBV19 with TRBJ2-5; 7 positions agree with TRBD1. The length of the CDR3 is 12 residues. Per the germline V gene, CDR1 is LNHDA and CDR2 is SQIVND (reference sequence). J lost 5 bases, V lost 3 bases, and 0 bases had no gene match. CDR3 in DNA: TGTGCCAGTAGTATGACAGGGGAGACCCAGTACTTC. It translates to CASSMTGETQYF.

The V gene is TRBV19, the J gene TRBJ1-1; no definite D call. The germline V gene encodes CDR1 LNHDA and CDR2 SQIVND (reference sequence). The V gene lost 7 bases and the J gene lost 14 bases, with 20 bases spanning the gap. The CDR3 loop spans 12 amino acids. The CDR3 DNA reads TGTGCCAGTATGGACCTACCCCCAAGGTGGTTCTTT. Translated, it gives CASMDLPPRWFF.

This chain links TRBV15 with TRBJ1-3; TRBD1 agrees at 9 bases. This CDR3 is 14 amino acids long. Germline-derived CDR1 and CDR2 are LNHNV and YYDKDF (reference sequence). V was pared by 5 bases and J by 5 bases, with 4 bases of the junction left unmatched. CDR3 bases: TGTGCCACCAGCGAGGACAGGGGACGAAACACCATATATTTT. It encodes CATSEDRGRNTIYF.

The genes are TRBV30 and TRBJ1-6; D gene ambiguous. V was trimmed by 4 bases and J by 8 bases, leaving 12 bases between them. Germline V lookup: CDR1 GTSNPN, CDR2 SVGIG (reference sequence). This CDR3 comprises 13 residues. The DNA of the CDR3 is TGTGCCTGGAACGACCTCATGGATTCACCCCTCCACTTT. It codes for CAWNDLMDSPLHF.

This rearrangement joins TRBV7-9 to TRBJ1-4, with 7 bases aligning to TRBD1. This CDR3 is built from 15 residues. V trimming: 5 bases; J trimming: 6 bases; junction bases outside the gene matches: 9. Germline V gene lookup returns CDR1 SEHNR and CDR2 FQNEAQ (reference sequence). The CDR3: CASSRFDRAYEKLFF. Here the CDR3 DNA reads TGTGCCAGCAGCCGATTCGACAGGGCGTATGAAAAACTGTTTTTT.

This clone was detected only a few times. V usage is TRBV11-1 and J usage is TRBJ2-3; 7 nucleotides agree with TRBD2. This CDR3 comprises 15 residues. J was trimmed by 0 bases and V by 5 bases; bases with no gene match: 5. The germline V gene encodes CDR1 SGHAT and CDR2 FQDESV (reference sequence). As DNA, the CDR3 is TGTGCCAGCAGCCCGCTAGCGGTAAGCACAGATACGCAGTATTTT. Its protein is CASSPLAVSTDTQYF.

This chain links TRBV5-8 with TRBJ1-4, with D possibly TRBD1 on 5 matching bases. CDR3 size: 15 residues. Trimming took off 1 base at V and 10 bases at J, with 17 bases between the two ends. The germline gives CDR1 SGHTS, CDR2 YDEGEE. CDR3 sequence: CASSLRQILTGKLFF. The CDR3 DNA reads as TGTGCCAGCAGCTTGAGACAGATTCTAACGGGAAAACTGTTTTTT.

This chain connects TRBV27 to TRBJ2-5, with 11 nucleotides matching TRBD1. This CDR3 spans 16 amino acids. The germline V gene has CDR1 MNHEY and CDR2 SMNVEV (reference sequence). After removal of 2 bases from V and 1 base from J, the junction contained 3 bases not matched to a gene. CDR3 DNA: TGTGCCAGCAGTTTACTCGGGACAGGGGGCCAAGAGACCCAGTACTTC. Amino acid sequence: CASSLLGTGGQETQYF.

The chain combines TRBV19 with TRBJ2-5; D unclear. Deletions cut 3 bases from V and 2 bases from J, with 7 bases between. Germline assignment: CDR1 LNHDA and CDR2 SQIVND (reference sequence). The length of the CDR3 is 13 residues. CDR3 residues: CASSMSQQETQYF. The DNA for the CDR3 is TGTGCCAGTAGTATGTCACAGCAAGAGACCCAGTACTTC. Looking up the rest from reference TRBV19 and TRBJ2-5 gives the full variable domain: DGGITQSPKYLFRKEGQNVTLSCEQNLNHDAMYWYRQDPGQGLRLIYYSQIVNDFQKGDIAEGYSVSREKKESFPLTVTSAQKNPTAFYLCASSMSQQETQYFGPGTRLLVL.

As to this clone: The same CDR3 is also encoded by other DNA sequences in this sample. The genes are TRBV2 and TRBJ1-1, with D possibly TRBD1 on 5 matching bases. Germline V gene data show CDR1 as SNHLY and CDR2 as FYNNEI. Deletions cut 0 bases from V and 4 bases from J, with 9 bases between. CDR3 size: 14 residues. The DNA of the CDR3 is TGTGCCAGCAGTGAAGCGTTGGGGGGCACTGAAGCTTTCTTT. This translates into CASSEALGGTEAFF.

This rearrangement joins TRBV6-5 to TRBJ1-5, with D possibly being TRBD1 (6 bases). The CDR3 contains 15 residues. Trimming left V 10 bases short and J 0 bases short, with 16 bases between. Per the germline V gene, CDR1 is MNHEY and CDR2 is SVGAGI. CDR3 nucleotides: TGTGCCACCGTATCTCAGGGGTATAGCAATCAGCCCCAGCATTTT. Its translation: CATVSQGYSNQPQHF.

The chain is built from TRBV7-9 and TRBJ2-3; D remains unclear. The V gene lost 5 bases and the J gene lost 4 bases, with 10 bases spanning the gap. The CDR3 consists of 13 residues. Per the germline V gene, CDR1 is SEHNR and CDR2 is FQNEAQ (reference sequence). For the CDR3, the DNA is TGTGCCAGCAGCCTAACCCAAGCAGATACGCAGTATTTT. As protein: CASSLTQADTQYF.

A single count supports this clone. The J gene is TRBJ1-1, the V gene TRBV28; a possible D gene is TRBD1 (6 bases). Germline loops: CDR1 MDHEN, CDR2 SYDVKM. CDR3 size: 14 residues. Deletions cut 6 bases from V and 6 bases from J, with 17 bases between. CDR3 DNA: TGTGCCAGCAGGCAGGGGTTTTTGAGTGCTGAAGCTTTCTTT. It encodes CASRQGFLSAEAFF. Variable domain in full (rest from reference TRBV28 and TRBJ1-1): DVKVTQSSRYLVKRTGEKVFLECVQDMDHENMFWYRQDPGLGLRLIYFSYDVKMKEKGDIPEGYSVSREKKERFSLILESASTNQTSMYLCASRQGFLSAEAFFGQGTRLTVV.

The chain uses TRBV5-4 and TRBJ2-5; 11 bases match TRBD2. The germline CDR1 and CDR2 sequences are SGHNT and YYREEE (reference sequence). CDR3 length: 17 amino acids. V shed 1 base, J shed 5 bases, and the junction held 10 bases outside the gene matches. The CDR3: CASSLTTSSGGLETQYF. CDR3 sequence (DNA): TGTGCCAGCAGCTTGACAACTTCTAGCGGGGGGCTGGAGACCCAGTACTTC.

J is TRBJ1-2 and V is TRBV11-3, with 10 bases lining up with TRBD1. Per germline, CDR1 SGHNT and CDR2 YENEEA. CDR3 length equals 17 residues. Unmatched junction bases numbered 5, after V lost 0 bases and J lost 1 base. CDR3 sequence: CASSLDGGQGINYGYTF. The CDR3 DNA is TGTGCCAGCAGCTTAGATGGGGGACAGGGGATTAACTATGGCTACACCTTC.

CDR3 protein: CASSFHSGMYEQFF. The CDR3 DNA is TGTGCCAGCAGTTTTCATAGCGGGATGTATGAGCAGTTCTTC. V gene TRBV28 combines with J gene TRBJ2-1; the match to TRBD2 covers 8 bases. CDR3 size: 14 residues. From germline, CDR1 is MDHEN and CDR2 SYDVKM. With 3 bases clipped from V and 8 bases from J, the junction kept 6 bases outside the gene matches.

The CDR3 sequence: CASSFLDRSSYNEQFF. CDR3 sequence (DNA): TGTGCCAGCAGTTTCCTGGACAGGAGCTCCTACAATGAGCAGTTCTTC. This chain links TRBV27 with TRBJ2-1; 7 positions agree with TRBD1. CDR1 MNHEY and CDR2 SMNVEV come from the germline V gene (reference sequence). The CDR3 loop spans 16 amino acids. J gave up 0 bases and V 3 bases, and 5 bases lay outside the gene matches.

The V and J genes are TRBV5-1 and TRBJ2-7, with no clear D. Germline V gene sequence: CDR1 SGHRS, CDR2 YFSETQ. The CDR3 spans 14 residues. V was cut by 7 bases and J by 7 bases, with 21 bases left in between. The CDR3: CASRVKNGLGEQYF. The CDR3 nucleotides read TGCGCCAGCCGCGTCAAGAACGGGCTGGGGGAGCAGTACTTC.

This clone was detected once. The chain has TRBV18 and TRBJ1-6, with a possible D match to TRBD1 (5 bases). Trimming removed 2 bases at V and 2 bases at J, with 13 bases between. CDR3 length: 17 residues. Germline-derived CDR1 and CDR2 are KGHSH and LQKENI. This CDR3 reads CASSPFWQGAYNSPLHF. DNA of the CDR3: TGTGCCAGCTCACCATTCTGGCAGGGCGCCTATAATTCACCCCTCCACTTT.

This clone was detected only once. The rearrangement uses TRBV6-1 and TRBJ1-2; D is undetermined. CDR3 size: 16 residues. Looked up from germline, CDR1 is MNHNS and CDR2 is SASEGT. With 4 bases removed from V and 0 bases from J, the gap between germline ends came to 15 bases. The CDR3 nucleotides are TGTGCCAGCAGTGTTAACATGGCGGAGACTAACTATGGCTACACCTTC. This codes for CASSVNMAETNYGYTF.

V gene TRBV18 combines with J gene TRBJ1-6; 9 positions agree with TRBD1. CDR3 length: 15 amino acids. The germline gives CDR1 KGHSH, CDR2 LQKENI. V shed 8 bases, J shed 7 bases, and the junction held 9 bases outside the gene matches. CDR3 sequence: CASLGTGGGNSPLHF. CDR3 sequence (DNA): TGTGCCAGCCTCGGTACAGGGGGCGGAAATTCACCCCTCCACTTT.